Below are 6 T cell receptor beta chains sequenced from a single sample in a study of early T cells in non-severe SARS-CoV-2 infection. TCRdb re-called the 5' RACE reads with MiXCR, one entry per CDR3 protein. Of roughly 71,000 distinct CDR3 sequences detected, 13% appear once; the ten largest clones hold approximately 5.2%. Source material: whole blood. These receptors came from an adult who was a healthcare worker with PCR-confirmed SARS-CoV-2 infection or an uninfected control (not recorded which).

This clonotype was found a few times. Relative to the germline gene, one junction end is altered; a read error may explain this. This chain joins TRBV2 and TRBJ2-3; TRBD1 is a possible D gene (6 bases). The CDR3 is 14 amino acids. In germline, CDR1 is SNHLY, CDR2 FYNNEI. The CDR3 is CASRRQDPTDSQYF. The CDR3 bases are TGTGCCAGCAGAAGACAGGACCCCACAGATTCGCAGTATTTT. Drawing the rest from reference TRBV2 and TRBJ2-3, the complete variable domain is EPEVTQTPSHQVTQMGQEVILRCVPISNHLYFYWYRQILGQKVEFLVSFYNNEISEKSEIFDDQFSVERPDGSNFTLKIRSTKLEDSAMYFCASRRQDPTDSQYFGPGTRLTVL.

The chain carries TRBV29-1 and TRBJ1-1; 10 bases line up with TRBD1. V dropped 4 bases and J dropped 4; count of bases not matched to a gene: 3. The length of the CDR3 is 13 residues. Germline V lookup: CDR1 SQVTM, CDR2 ANQGSEA. CDR3 sequence: CSVGDRGGTEAFF. As DNA, the CDR3 is TGCAGCGTTGGGGACAGGGGAGGCACTGAAGCTTTCTTT.

This clonotype has a count of ten or more. The genes are TRBV9 and TRBJ2-2; 8 positions agree with TRBD2. V lost 5 bases and J lost 3; bases outside the gene matches: 9. CDR1 is SGDLS and CDR2 is YYNGEE in the germline V gene. The length of the CDR3 is 16 residues. CDR3 protein: CASSEPEAGDTGELFF. The CDR3 nucleotides read TGTGCCAGCAGTGAGCCAGAAGCGGGAGACACCGGGGAGCTGTTTTTT.

This clonotype was counted many times. V usage is TRBV5-6 and J usage is TRBJ1-3; D perhaps matches TRBD1 (6 bases). The CDR3 has 14 residues. Trimming took off 7 bases at V and 2 bases at J, with 13 bases between the two ends. Per germline, CDR1 SGHDT and CDR2 YYEEEE. The CDR3 DNA reads TGTGCCAGCGGGACACAGGGCACTGGAAACACCATATATTTT. Translated, it gives CASGTQGTGNTIYF.

This clonotype was counted at least ten times. The CDR3 DNA reads TGTGCCATCAGTGAGTCGACCAGGGGAGGAGATACGCAGTATTTT. The encoded protein is CAISESTRGGDTQYF. The chain recombines TRBV10-3 with TRBJ2-3, with D tentatively TRBD1 or TRBD2 (6 bases each). This CDR3 is 15 amino acids long. Per the germline V gene, CDR1 is ENHRY and CDR2 is SYGVKD. V lost 0 bases, J lost 5 bases, and 12 bases lay in between.

V gene TRBV3-1 combines with J gene TRBJ1-2; 7 bases line up with TRBD1. V dropped 6 bases and J dropped 8; count of bases not matched to a gene: 12. The germline V gene encodes CDR1 LGHDT and CDR2 YNNKEL (reference sequence). This CDR3 is built from 14 residues. The CDR3 loop reads CASSTGSTGNGYTF. The DNA for the CDR3 is TGTGCCAGCAGTACCGGGTCGACAGGGAACGGCTACACCTTC.